This T cell receptor (beta chain) was captured by sequencing in a study of blood T cell repertoires in COVID-19. In the original analysis: How many nucleated cells were present was estimated from reference gene primer amplification. Assay: immunoSEQ multiplex PCR; the TCRdb copy retains only in-frame clones and omits some. The V and J calls and clone size come from that table; D and trimming were worked out from the DNA. This table has roughly 250,000 clones, approximately 83% appearing once. Losses at the gene ends were 3 bases for V and 4 bases for J; bases not matched to a gene: 3. Germline CDR1 reads SGDLS; CDR2 reads YYNGEE. CDR3 length equals 16 residues.

The chain carries TRBV9 and TRBJ2-1; the match to TRBD2 covers 14 bases. The origin of this receptor is a woman of 80 years or more with acute or convalescent COVID-19. The sample comprised peripheral blood. CDR3 residues: CASSAWTSGGYNEQFF. DNA for the CDR3: TGTGCCAGCAGCGCGTGGACTAGCGGGGGGTACAATGAGCAGTTCTTC.